This T cell receptor (beta chain) was identified in a study of cytomegalovirus exposure and HLA in healthy donors. Donors were nominally healthy when sampled, though unrecorded immune exposures were likely. Study-level findings and limits: Reports indicated that the classifier achieved high specificity and sensitivity in diagnosing cytomegalovirus status. At a 0.05 false discovery rate, a later analysis found roughly 17,000 TCR beta sequences to be associated with HLA alleles. Segments of the TCR beta V type were, in most cases, productive about 90% or about 30% of the time in an earlier analysis.

Trimming pared 0 bases from V and 0 bases from J, leaving 12 bases between. CDR1 is SGHNT and CDR2 is YENEEA in the germline V gene. The CDR3 covers 18 residues. Turning to this clone: Its target is unknown.

Researchers ran the PCR with 60 Vbeta and 13 Jbeta primers. TCRdb's table, derived via immunoSEQ multiplex PCR, lists solely in-frame clones and lacks some. This sample has roughly 130,000 clones, with less than 85% found just once. The rearrangement joins TRBV11-3 to TRBJ1-6; D unresolved. This receptor was identified in a man aged 25 to 45 in good health and CMV-seronegative. Sequencing used PBMCs. The CDR3 DNA sequence: TGTGCCAGCAGCTTAGATCATGGCGGCAGCTCCTATAATTCACCCCTCCACTTT. Translated, it gives CASSLDHGGSSYNSPLHF.